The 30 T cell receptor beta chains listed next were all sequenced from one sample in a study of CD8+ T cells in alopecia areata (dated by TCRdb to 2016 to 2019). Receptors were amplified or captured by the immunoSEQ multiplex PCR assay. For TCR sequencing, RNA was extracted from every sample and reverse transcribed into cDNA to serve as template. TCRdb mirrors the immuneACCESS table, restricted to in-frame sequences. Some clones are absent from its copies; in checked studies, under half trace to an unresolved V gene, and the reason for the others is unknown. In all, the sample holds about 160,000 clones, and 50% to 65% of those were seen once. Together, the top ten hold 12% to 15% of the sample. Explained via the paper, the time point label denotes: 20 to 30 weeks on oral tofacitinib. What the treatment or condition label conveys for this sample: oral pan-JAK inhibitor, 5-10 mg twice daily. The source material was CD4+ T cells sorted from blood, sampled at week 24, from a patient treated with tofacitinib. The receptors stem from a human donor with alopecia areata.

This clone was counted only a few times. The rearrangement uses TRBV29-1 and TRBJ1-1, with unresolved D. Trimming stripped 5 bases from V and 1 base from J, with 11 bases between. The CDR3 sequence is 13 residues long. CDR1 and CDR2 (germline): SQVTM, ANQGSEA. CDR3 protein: CSVSLGRNTEAFF. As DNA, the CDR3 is TGCAGCGTTTCGTTAGGGAGGAACACTGAAGCTTTCTTT. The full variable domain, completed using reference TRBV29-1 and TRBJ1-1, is SAVISQKPSRDICQRGTSLTIQCQVDSQVTMMFWYRQQPGQSLTLIATANQGSEATYESGFVIDKFPISRPNLTFSTLTVSNMSPEDSSIYLCSVSLGRNTEAFFGQGTRLTVV.

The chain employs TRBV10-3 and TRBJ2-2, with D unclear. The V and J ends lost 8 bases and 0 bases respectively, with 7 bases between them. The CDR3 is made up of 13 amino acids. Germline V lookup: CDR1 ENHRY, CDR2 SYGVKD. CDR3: CAIARANTGELFF. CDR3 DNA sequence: TGTGCCATCGCCCGGGCGAACACCGGGGAGCTGTTTTTT.

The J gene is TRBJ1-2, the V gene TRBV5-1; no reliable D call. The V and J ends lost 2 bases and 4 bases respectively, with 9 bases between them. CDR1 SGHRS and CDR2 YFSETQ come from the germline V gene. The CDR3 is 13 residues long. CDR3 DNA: TGCGCCAGCAGCTTTGGGGAGTTCTATGGCTACACCTTC. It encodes CASSFGEFYGYTF.

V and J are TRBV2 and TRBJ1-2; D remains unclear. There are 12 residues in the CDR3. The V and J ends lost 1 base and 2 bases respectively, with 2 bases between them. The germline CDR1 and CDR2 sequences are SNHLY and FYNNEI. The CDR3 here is CASSEENYGYTF. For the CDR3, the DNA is TGTGCCAGCAGTGAAGAAAACTATGGCTACACCTTC. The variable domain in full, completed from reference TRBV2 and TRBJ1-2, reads EPEVTQTPSHQVTQMGQEVILRCVPISNHLYFYWYRQILGQKVEFLVSFYNNEISEKSEIFDDQFSVERPDGSNFTLKIRSTKLEDSAMYFCASSEENYGYTFGSGTRLTVV.

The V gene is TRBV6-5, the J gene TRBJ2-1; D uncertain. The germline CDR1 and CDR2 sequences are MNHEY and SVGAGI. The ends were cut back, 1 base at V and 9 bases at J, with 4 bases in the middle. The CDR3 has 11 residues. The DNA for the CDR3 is TGTGCCAGCAGTTACTTCGGTGAGCAGTTCTTC. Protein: CASSYFGEQFF.

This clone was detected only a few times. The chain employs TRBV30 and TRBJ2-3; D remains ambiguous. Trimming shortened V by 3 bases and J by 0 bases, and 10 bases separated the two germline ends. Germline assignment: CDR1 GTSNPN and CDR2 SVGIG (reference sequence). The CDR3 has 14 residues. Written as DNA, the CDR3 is TGTGCCTGGAGATCTTTCGGGAGCACAGATACGCAGTATTTT. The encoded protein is CAWRSFGSTDTQYF.

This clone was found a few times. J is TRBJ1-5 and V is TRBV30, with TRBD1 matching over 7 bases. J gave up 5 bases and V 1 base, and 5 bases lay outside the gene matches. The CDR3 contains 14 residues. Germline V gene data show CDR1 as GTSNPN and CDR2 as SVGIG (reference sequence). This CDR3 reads CAWSATGEHQPQHF. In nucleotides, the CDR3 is TGTGCCTGGAGTGCTACAGGGGAGCATCAGCCCCAGCATTTT.

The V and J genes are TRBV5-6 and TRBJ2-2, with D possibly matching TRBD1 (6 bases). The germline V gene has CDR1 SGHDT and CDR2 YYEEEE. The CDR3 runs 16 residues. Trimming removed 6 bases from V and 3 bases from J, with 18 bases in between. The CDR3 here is CASIRADRKDTGELFF. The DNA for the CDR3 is TGTGCCAGCATCCGCGCCGACAGGAAGGACACCGGGGAGCTGTTTTTT.

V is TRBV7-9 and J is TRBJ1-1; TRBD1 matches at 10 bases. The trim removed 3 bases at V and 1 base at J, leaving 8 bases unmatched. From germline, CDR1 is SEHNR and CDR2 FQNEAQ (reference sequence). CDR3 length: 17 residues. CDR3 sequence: CASSFPWTGGANTEAFF. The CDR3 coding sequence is TGTGCCAGCAGCTTCCCTTGGACAGGGGGAGCGAACACTGAAGCTTTCTTT.

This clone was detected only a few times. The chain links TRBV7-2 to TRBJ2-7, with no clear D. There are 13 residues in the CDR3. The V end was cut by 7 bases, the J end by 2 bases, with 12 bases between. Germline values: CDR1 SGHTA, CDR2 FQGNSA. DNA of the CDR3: TGTGCCAGCACCCCGGGCCCACCCTACGAGCAGTACTTC. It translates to CASTPGPPYEQYF.

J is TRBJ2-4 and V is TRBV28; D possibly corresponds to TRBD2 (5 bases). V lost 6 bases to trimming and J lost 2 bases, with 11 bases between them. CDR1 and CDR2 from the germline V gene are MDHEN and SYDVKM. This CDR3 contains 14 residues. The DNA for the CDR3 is TGTGCCAGCAGGGAAGGAGGTACCAAAAACATTCAGTACTTC. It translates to CASREGGTKNIQYF.

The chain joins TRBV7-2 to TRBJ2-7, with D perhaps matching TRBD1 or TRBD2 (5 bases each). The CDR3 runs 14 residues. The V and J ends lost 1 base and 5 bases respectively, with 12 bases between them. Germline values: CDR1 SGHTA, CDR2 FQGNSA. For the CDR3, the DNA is TGTGCCAGCAGCTTAGTCGGGGCTGTGCACGAGCAGTACTTC. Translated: CASSLVGAVHEQYF. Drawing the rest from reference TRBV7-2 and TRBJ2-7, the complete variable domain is GAGVSQSPSNKVTEKGKDVELRCDPISGHTALYWYRQSLGQGLEFLIYFQGNSAPDKSGLPSDRFSAERTGGSVSTLTIQRTQQEDSAVYLCASSLVGAVHEQYFGPGTRLTVT.

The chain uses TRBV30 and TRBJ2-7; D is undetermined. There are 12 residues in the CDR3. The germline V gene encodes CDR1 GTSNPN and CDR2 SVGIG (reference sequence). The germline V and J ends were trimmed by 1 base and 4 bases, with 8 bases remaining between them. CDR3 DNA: TGTGCCTGGAGTGCTAGTGGGTACGAGCAGTACTTC. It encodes CAWSASGYEQYF.

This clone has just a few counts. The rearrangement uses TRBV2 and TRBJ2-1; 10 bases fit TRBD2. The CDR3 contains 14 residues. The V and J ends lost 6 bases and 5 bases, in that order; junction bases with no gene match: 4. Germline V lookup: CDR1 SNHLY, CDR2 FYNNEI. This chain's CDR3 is CASRLAGGNNEQFF. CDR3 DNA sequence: TGTGCCAGCAGGTTAGCGGGGGGAAACAATGAGCAGTTCTTC.

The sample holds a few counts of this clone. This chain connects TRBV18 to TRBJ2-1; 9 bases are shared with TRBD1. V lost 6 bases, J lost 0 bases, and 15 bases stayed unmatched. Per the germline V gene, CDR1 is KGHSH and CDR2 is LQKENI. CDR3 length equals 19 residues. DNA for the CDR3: TGTGCCAGCTCGCGGACCCGGGACAGGGCAATTCACTCCTACAATGAGCAGTTCTTC. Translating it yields CASSRTRDRAIHSYNEQFF.

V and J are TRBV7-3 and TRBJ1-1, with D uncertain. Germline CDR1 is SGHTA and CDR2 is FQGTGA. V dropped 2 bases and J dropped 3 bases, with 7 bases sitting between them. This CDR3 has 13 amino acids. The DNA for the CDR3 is TGTGCCAGCAGCTTAGCTGCCCACACTGAAGCTTTCTTT. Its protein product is CASSLAAHTEAFF.

CDR3 DNA sequence: TGTGCCACCCAACTCGACAGGGAAGAGACCCAGTACTTC. This gives the protein CATQLDREETQYF. This rearrangement joins TRBV10-3 to TRBJ2-5, with 7 positions matching TRBD1. Germline-derived CDR1 and CDR2 are ENHRY and SYGVKD. The CDR3 contains 13 residues. V shed 10 bases, J shed 3 bases, and the junction held 8 bases outside the gene matches.

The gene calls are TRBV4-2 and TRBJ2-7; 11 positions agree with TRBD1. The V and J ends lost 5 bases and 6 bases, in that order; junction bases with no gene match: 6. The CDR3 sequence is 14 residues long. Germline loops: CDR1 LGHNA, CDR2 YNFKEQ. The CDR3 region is CASSKPGQGVEQYF. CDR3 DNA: TGTGCCAGCAGCAAACCGGGACAGGGGGTCGAGCAGTACTTC.

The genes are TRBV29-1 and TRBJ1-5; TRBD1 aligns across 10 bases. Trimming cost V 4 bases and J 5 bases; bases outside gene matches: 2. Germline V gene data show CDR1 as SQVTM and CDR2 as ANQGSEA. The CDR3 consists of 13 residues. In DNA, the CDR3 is TGCAGCGTTGGGACAGGGGGGGATCAGCCCCAGCATTTT. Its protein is CSVGTGGDQPQHF.

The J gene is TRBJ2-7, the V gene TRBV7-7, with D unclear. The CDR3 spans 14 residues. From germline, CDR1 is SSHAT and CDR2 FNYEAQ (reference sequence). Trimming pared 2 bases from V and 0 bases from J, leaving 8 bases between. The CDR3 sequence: CASSLSGSSYEQYF. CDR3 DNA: TGTGCCAGCAGCTTATCGGGTAGCTCCTACGAGCAGTACTTC.

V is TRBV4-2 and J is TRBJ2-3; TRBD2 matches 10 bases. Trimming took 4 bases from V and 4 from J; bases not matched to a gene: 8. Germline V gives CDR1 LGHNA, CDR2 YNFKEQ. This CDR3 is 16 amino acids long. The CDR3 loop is CASSLSGGAVPDTQYF. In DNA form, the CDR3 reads TGTGCCAGCAGCCTCAGCGGGGGGGCCGTCCCAGATACGCAGTATTTT.

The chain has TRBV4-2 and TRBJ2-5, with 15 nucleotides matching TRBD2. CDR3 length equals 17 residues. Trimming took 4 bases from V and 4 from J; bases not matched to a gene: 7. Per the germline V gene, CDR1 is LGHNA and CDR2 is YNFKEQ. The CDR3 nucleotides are TGTGCCAGCAGCCGATGGACTAGCGGGGGGGCCGGAGAGACCCAGTACTTC. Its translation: CASSRWTSGGAGETQYF.

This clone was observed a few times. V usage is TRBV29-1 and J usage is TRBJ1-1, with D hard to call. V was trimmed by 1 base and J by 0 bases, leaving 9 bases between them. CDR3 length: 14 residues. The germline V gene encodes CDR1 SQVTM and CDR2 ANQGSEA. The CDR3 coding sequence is TGCAGCGTTGAAGCCCCCAGGCTGAACACTGAAGCTTTCTTT. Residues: CSVEAPRLNTEAFF.

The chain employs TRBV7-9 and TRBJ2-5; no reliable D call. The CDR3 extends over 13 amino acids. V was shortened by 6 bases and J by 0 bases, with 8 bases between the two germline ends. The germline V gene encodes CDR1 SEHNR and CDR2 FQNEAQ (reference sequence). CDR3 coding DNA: TGTGCCAGCAGTAGAAGTGACCAAGAGACCCAGTACTTC. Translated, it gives CASSRSDQETQYF.

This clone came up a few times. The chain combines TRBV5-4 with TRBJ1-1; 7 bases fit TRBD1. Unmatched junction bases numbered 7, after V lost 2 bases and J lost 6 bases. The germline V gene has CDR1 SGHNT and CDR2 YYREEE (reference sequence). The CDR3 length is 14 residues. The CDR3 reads CASSFDHGQAEAFF. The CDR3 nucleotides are TGTGCCAGCAGCTTTGATCACGGACAGGCTGAAGCTTTCTTT.

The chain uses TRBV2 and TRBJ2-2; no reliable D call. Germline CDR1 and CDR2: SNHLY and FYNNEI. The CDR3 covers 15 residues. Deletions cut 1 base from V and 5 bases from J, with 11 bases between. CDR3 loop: CASSEGPQRTGELFF. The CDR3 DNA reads TGTGCCAGCAGTGAAGGGCCTCAGAGGACCGGGGAGCTGTTTTTT. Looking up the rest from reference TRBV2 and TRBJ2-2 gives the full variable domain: EPEVTQTPSHQVTQMGQEVILRCVPISNHLYFYWYRQILGQKVEFLVSFYNNEISEKSEIFDDQFSVERPDGSNFTLKIRSTKLEDSAMYFCASSEGPQRTGELFFGEGSRLTVL.

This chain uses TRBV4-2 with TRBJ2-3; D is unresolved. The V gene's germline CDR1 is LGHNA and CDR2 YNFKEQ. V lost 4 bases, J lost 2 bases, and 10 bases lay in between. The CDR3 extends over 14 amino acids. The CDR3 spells CASSRGGSTDTQYF. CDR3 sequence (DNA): TGTGCCAGCAGCCGTGGCGGATCCACAGATACGCAGTATTTT.

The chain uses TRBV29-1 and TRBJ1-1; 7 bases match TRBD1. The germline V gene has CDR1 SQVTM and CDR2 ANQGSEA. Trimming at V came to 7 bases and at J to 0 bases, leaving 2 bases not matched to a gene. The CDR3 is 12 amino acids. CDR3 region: CSAGQVNTEAFF. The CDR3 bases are TGCAGCGCCGGACAGGTGAACACTGAAGCTTTCTTT.

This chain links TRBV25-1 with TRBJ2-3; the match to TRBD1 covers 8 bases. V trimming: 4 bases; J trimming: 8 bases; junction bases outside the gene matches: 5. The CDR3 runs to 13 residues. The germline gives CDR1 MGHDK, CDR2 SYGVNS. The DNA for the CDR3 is TGTGCCAGCAGTGCAGGGGGCTCGGGTACGCAGTATTTT. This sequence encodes CASSAGGSGTQYF.

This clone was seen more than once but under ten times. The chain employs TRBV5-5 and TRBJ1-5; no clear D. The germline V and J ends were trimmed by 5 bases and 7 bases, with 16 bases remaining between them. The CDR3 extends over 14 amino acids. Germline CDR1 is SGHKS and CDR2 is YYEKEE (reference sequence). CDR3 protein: CASSLPGGAQPQHF. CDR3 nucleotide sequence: TGTGCCAGCAGTTTGCCTGGAGGAGCCCAGCCCCAGCATTTT.